Below are 20 T cell receptor beta chains sequenced from a single sample in a study of T cells in Graves' hyperthyroidism and ophthalmopathy. TCR beta CDR3 regions were amplified from RNA transcripts. HTBI primers were used for first-round RT-PCR of the TCR CDR3. TCRdb ran MiXCR on the multiplex PCR reads and lists one entry per CDR3 protein. The sample yields around 300,000 distinct CDR3 sequences, 14% seen once. Sequences were obtained from blood. All receptors derive from a woman in her twenties or thirties with Graves' hyperthyroidism.

This clonotype has ten or more counts. The gene calls are TRBV2 and TRBJ1-2; 8 nucleotides agree with TRBD1. CDR3 size: 15 residues. From germline, CDR1 is SNHLY and CDR2 FYNNEI. The junction had 6 bases not matched to a gene; V was cut back by 2 bases and J by 4 bases. Written as DNA, the CDR3 is TGTGCCAGCAGTGAAAACAGGGGGGAGAGCTATGGCTACACCTTC. Protein sequence: CASSENRGESYGYTF.

This clonotype was counted many times. V gene TRBV6-1 combines with J gene TRBJ2-7; no clear D gene. The CDR3 has 14 residues. The V and J ends lost 7 bases and 2 bases respectively, with 15 bases between them. The germline V gene has CDR1 MNHNS and CDR2 SASEGT. The CDR3 loop reads CASTDDGPPYEQYF. In DNA, the CDR3 is TGTGCCAGCACCGACGACGGTCCCCCCTACGAGCAGTACTTC.

This clonotype turned up a few times. CDR3 DNA: TGTGCCAGCAGCTTAACCTCGGGAGGGGGGGGCGTGGAGACCCAGTACTTC. Its protein product is CASSLTSGGGGVETQYF. The rearrangement uses TRBV7-3 and TRBJ2-5, with TRBD2 matching 8 bases. V lost 0 bases to trimming and J lost 5 bases; unmatched junction nucleotides: 11. CDR3 length: 17 residues. Germline V gene lookup returns CDR1 SGHTA and CDR2 FQGTGA.

The sample holds a few counts of this clonotype. The rearrangement joins TRBV24-1 to TRBJ2-1; TRBD2 might be the D (6 bases). The CDR3 is 15 residues long. Trimming left V 3 bases short and J 7 bases short, with 15 bases between. In germline, CDR1 is KGHDR, CDR2 SFDVKD. For the CDR3, the DNA is TGTGCCACCAGTGATCCCAAAACTAGCAGGAATGAGCAGTTCTTC. Translated, it gives CATSDPKTSRNEQFF.

The chain is built from TRBV7-9 and TRBJ2-3; tentative D call: TRBD2 (6 bases). This CDR3 region has 15 residues. Trimming took 2 bases from V and 2 from J, leaving 11 bases between them. Germline V gene lookup returns CDR1 SEHNR and CDR2 FQNEAQ (reference sequence). The CDR3 region is CASSLKRASTDTQYF. The CDR3 DNA reads TGTGCCAGCAGCTTAAAGCGGGCCTCCACAGATACGCAGTATTTT.

This clonotype occurred many times. The J gene is TRBJ2-1, the V gene TRBV29-1, with TRBD2 identical over 8 bases. The junction had 4 bases not matched to a gene; V was cut back by 3 bases and J by 6 bases. The CDR3 runs to 13 residues. Looked up from germline, CDR1 is SQVTM and CDR2 is ANQGSEA. CDR3 residues: CSVDGRASNEQFF. DNA of the CDR3: TGCAGCGTTGACGGGAGGGCCAGCAATGAGCAGTTCTTC.

Regarding this clonotype: A much larger clone sits a single nucleotide away, making a read error possible. V is TRBV24-1 and J is TRBJ2-3, with D unclear. This CDR3 spans 12 amino acids. Germline V gives CDR1 KGHDR, CDR2 SFDVKD. CDR3 loop: CAASAFTDTQYF. The CDR3 region has the DNA TGTGCCGCCAGTGCCTTCACAGATACGCAGTATTTT.

As regards this clonotype: This could be a read error, since a much larger clone is one nucleotide away. The chain combines TRBV6-5 with TRBJ2-5; D is unresolved. V lost 3 bases and J lost 1, with 9 bases in between. CDR3 length: 14 amino acids. Germline values: CDR1 MNHEY, CDR2 SVGAGI. CDR3 DNA: TGTGCCAGCAGTTATAGGACGGCCCAAGAGACCCAGTACTTC. This codes for CASSYRTAQETQYF.

In its sample, this clonotype was seen many times. The gene calls are TRBV6-1 and TRBJ2-1; 8 nucleotides match TRBD2. The germline gives CDR1 MNHNS, CDR2 SASEGT. The CDR3 has 16 residues. V dropped 5 bases and J dropped 10; count of bases not matched to a gene: 16. The CDR3: CASSIRLAMRSEEQFF. The CDR3 DNA reads TGTGCCAGCAGTATTAGACTAGCGATGAGGTCAGAAGAGCAGTTCTTC.

This clonotype was detected ten times or more. The chain uses TRBV7-3 and TRBJ2-3, with 11 bases matching TRBD1. The germline V gene encodes CDR1 SGHTA and CDR2 FQGTGA. The CDR3 totals 16 residues. Losses at the gene ends were 3 bases for V and 3 bases for J; bases not matched to a gene: 5. This CDR3 reads CASSFGTGGRTDTQYF. The CDR3 nucleotides are TGTGCCAGCAGCTTTGGGACAGGGGGTAGAACAGATACGCAGTATTTT.

Many counts were recorded for this clonotype. The chain has TRBV12-3 or TRBV12-4 and TRBJ2-3; no definite D call. The length of the CDR3 is 11 residues. V lost 5 bases to trimming and J lost 4 bases, with 4 bases between them. CDR3 amino acids: CASSRSDTQYF. CDR3 DNA: TGTGCCAGCAGTCGTTCAGATACGCAGTATTTT.

This clonotype was detected only a few times. The V and J genes are TRBV6-5 and TRBJ2-1, with D hard to call. With 0 bases removed from V and 7 bases from J, the gap between germline ends came to 10 bases. Germline values: CDR1 MNHEY, CDR2 SVGAGI. CDR3 length: 14 residues. CDR3 DNA sequence: TGTGCCAGCAGTTACTCGGCTAGTAGGAATGAGCAGTTCTTC. Its translation is CASSYSASRNEQFF.

The gene calls are TRBV20-1 and TRBJ2-1; TRBD2 matches 11 bases. The CDR3 consists of 21 residues. From germline, CDR1 is DFQATT and CDR2 SNEGSKA (reference sequence). Trimming took 6 bases from V and 3 from J; bases not matched to a gene: 25. The CDR3 spells CSAPTQGARVGLAGYYNEQFF. As DNA, the CDR3 is TGCAGTGCCCCGACACAGGGGGCGCGTGTCGGACTAGCGGGTTACTACAATGAGCAGTTCTTC.

This clonotype was picked up a small number of times. The chain carries TRBV20-1 and TRBJ2-1; the D is unclear. Per the germline V gene, CDR1 is DFQATT and CDR2 is SNEGSKA (reference sequence). Trimming left V 5 bases short and J 13 bases short, with 15 bases between. The CDR3 spans 11 residues. CDR3 loop: CSALDRQSQFF. CDR3 nucleotide sequence: TGCAGTGCTCTAGACCGCCAATCACAGTTCTTC.

At least ten counts were recorded for this clonotype. CDR3 DNA: TGTGCCAGCAGCCGGGGACAGGGTGACTATGGCTACACCTTC. Its protein is CASSRGQGDYGYTF. The chain employs TRBV7-9 and TRBJ1-2; 9 nucleotides align to TRBD1. J was trimmed by 3 bases and V by 5 bases; bases with no gene match: 4. Germline lookup yields CDR1 SEHNR and CDR2 FQNEAQ (reference sequence). The CDR3 runs to 14 residues.

This clonotype was counted between two and nine times. The chain couples TRBV4-2 to TRBJ2-5; D unclear. Trimming cost V 0 bases and J 6 bases, with 5 bases left between them. CDR3 length: 12 amino acids. The V gene's germline CDR1 is LGHNA and CDR2 YNFKEQ. In DNA, the CDR3 is TGTGCCAGCAGCCAAGATCGGAAGACCCAGTACTTC. Translation gives CASSQDRKTQYF.

At least ten counts were recorded for this clonotype. The chain joins TRBV12-3 or TRBV12-4 to TRBJ1-5; no definite D call. The CDR3 runs 17 residues. The V and J ends lost 1 base and 1 base respectively, with 14 bases between them. This CDR3 is CASSLGSRGWSNQPQHF. CDR3 DNA sequence: TGTGCCAGCAGTTTAGGGTCGAGAGGTTGGAGCAATCAGCCCCAGCATTTT.

With respect to this clonotype: A read error may produce the germline difference seen at one junction end. The rearrangement links TRBV28 to TRBJ2-2; either TRBD1 or TRBD2 may fit D (5 bases each). This CDR3 region has 15 residues. Looked up from germline, CDR1 is MDHEN and CDR2 is SYDVKM. CDR3: CASSLQGVFTGELFF. The CDR3 bases are TGTGCCAGCAGTTTGCAGGGAGTATTCACCGGGGAACTGTTTTTT.

The chain combines TRBV7-2 with TRBJ2-5, with a weak D call TRBD2 (6 bases). Germline V gene data show CDR1 as SGHTA and CDR2 as FQGNSA. V was shortened by 0 bases and J by 1 base, with 12 bases between the two germline ends. The CDR3 is 16 residues long. CDR3 in DNA: TGTGCCAGCAGCTTAGCGATGGCGGGGAGCCAAGAGACCCAGTACTTC. Its translation is CASSLAMAGSQETQYF.

This clonotype was picked up a small number of times. V gene TRBV18 combines with J gene TRBJ2-5; either TRBD1 or TRBD2 may fit D (5 bases each). V lost 3 bases to trimming and J lost 3 bases, with 17 bases between them. CDR3 size: 16 residues. CDR1 and CDR2 (germline): KGHSH, LQKENI. The DNA for the CDR3 is TGTGCCAGCTCACCCCTTTGGGGGAGCCTGGAAGAGACCCAGTACTTC. Its protein is CASSPLWGSLEETQYF.